This T cell receptor beta chain was identified in a study of CD8 T cells in ankylosing spondylitis. Study-wide results and limits: As reported, disease-linked clones showed significant enrichment in matched ankylosing spondylitis synovial fluid. Made up of eight or nine highly homologous variants, a TCR beta motif appeared characteristic of ankylosing spondylitis blood.

This clonotype has a handful of counts. The target antigen is unknown. Making use of molecular barcodes, quantitative 5'-RACE generated TCR beta libraries. MiXCR, applied by TCRdb to the 5' RACE reads, yields one record per CDR3 protein. This sample yields over 25,000 distinct CDR3 sequences, of which 12% to 15% are seen a single time; 36% belongs to the top ten. The germline gives CDR1 LGHNA, CDR2 YSLEER. The CDR3 extends over 16 amino acids. V lost 3 bases, J lost 0 bases, and 2 bases stayed unmatched. The TCR originated in a male donor with ankylosing spondylitis or in good health (not recorded which). What was sequenced was blood. The rearrangement joins TRBV4-3 to TRBJ2-1; 10 nucleotides line up with TRBD2. The DNA of the CDR3 is TGCGCCAGCAGCCAGGGACTAGCGATCTCCTACAATGAGCAGTTCTTC. Amino acids: CASSQGLAISYNEQFF.